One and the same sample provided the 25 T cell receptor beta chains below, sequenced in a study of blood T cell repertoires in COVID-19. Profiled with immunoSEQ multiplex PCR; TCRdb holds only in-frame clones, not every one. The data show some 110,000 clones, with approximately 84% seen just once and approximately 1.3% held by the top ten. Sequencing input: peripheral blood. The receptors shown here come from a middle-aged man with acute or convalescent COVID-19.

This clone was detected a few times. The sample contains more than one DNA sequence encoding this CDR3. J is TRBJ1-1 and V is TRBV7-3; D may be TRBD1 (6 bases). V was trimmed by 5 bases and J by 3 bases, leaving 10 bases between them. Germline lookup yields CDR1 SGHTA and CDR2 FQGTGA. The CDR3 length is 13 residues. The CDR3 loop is CASSRDRYTEAFF. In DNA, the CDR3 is TGTGCCAGCAGCCGAGACAGGTACACTGAAGCTTTCTTT. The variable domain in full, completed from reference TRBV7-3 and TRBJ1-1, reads GAGVSQTPSNKVTEKGKYVELRCDPISGHTALYWYRQSLGQGPEFLIYFQGTGAADDSGLPNDRFFAVRPEGSVSTLKIQRTERGDSAVYLCASSRDRYTEAFFGQGTRLTVV.

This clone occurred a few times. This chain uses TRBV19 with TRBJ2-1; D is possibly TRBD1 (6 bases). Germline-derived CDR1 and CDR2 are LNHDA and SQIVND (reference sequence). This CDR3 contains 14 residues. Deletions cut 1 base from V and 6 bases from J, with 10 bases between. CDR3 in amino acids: CASSIGGQTNEQFF. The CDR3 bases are TGTGCCAGTAGTATAGGGGGACAAACCAATGAGCAGTTCTTC.

DNA of the CDR3: TGTGCCAGCACCGACCGGGGGAGAACTGAAGCTTTCTTT. It is translated as CASTDRGRTEAFF. V gene TRBV2 combines with J gene TRBJ1-1; D possibly corresponds to TRBD1 (5 bases). The germline V and J ends were trimmed by 7 bases and 5 bases, with 14 bases remaining between them. CDR1 is SNHLY, CDR2 FYNNEI, per germline. CDR3 size: 13 residues.

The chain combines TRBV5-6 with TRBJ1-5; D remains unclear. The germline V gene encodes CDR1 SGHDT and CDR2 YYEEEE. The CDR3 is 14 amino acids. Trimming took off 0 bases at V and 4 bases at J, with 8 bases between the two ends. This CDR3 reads CASSLGAWNQPQHF. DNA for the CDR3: TGTGCCAGCAGCTTGGGGGCCTGGAATCAGCCCCAGCATTTT.

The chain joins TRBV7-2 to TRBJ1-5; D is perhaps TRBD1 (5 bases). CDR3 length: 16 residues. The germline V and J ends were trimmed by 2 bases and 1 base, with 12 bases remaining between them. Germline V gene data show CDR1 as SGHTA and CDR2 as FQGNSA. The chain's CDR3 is CASSLRATVSNQPQHF. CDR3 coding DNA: TGTGCCAGCAGCTTAAGGGCGACAGTGAGCAATCAGCCCCAGCATTTT.

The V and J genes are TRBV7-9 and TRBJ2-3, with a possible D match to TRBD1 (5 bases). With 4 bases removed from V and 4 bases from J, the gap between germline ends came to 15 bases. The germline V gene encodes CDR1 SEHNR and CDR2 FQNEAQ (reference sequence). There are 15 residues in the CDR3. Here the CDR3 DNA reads TGTGCCAGCAGCTATTGGGGTAGGGGCCCAGATACGCAGTATTTT. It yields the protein CASSYWGRGPDTQYF.

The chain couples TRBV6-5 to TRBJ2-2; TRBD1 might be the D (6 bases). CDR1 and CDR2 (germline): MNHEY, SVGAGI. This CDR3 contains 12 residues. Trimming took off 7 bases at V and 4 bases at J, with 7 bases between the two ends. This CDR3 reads CASTGVTGELFF. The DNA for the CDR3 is TGTGCCAGCACAGGGGTCACCGGGGAGCTGTTTTTT.

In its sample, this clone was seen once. The CDR3 sequence: CASSSDRRYTGELFF. CDR3 bases: TGTGCCAGCAGCTCCGACAGGAGATACACCGGGGAGCTGTTTTTT. The chain links TRBV5-6 to TRBJ2-2; D is possibly TRBD1 (6 bases). The germline V gene has CDR1 SGHDT and CDR2 YYEEEE. The CDR3 contains 15 residues. V lost 3 bases and J lost 3, with 12 bases in between.

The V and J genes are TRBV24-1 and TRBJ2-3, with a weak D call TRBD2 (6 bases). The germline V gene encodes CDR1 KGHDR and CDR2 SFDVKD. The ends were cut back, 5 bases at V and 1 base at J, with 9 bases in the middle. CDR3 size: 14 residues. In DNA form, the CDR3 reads TGTGCCACCAGTGGGGCTAGCGGCACAGATACGCAGTATTTT. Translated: CATSGASGTDTQYF.

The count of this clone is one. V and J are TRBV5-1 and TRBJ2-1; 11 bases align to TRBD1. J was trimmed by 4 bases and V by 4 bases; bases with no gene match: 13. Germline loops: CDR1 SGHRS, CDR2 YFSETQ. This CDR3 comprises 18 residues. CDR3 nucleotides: TGCGCCAGCAGCCCGGGACAGGGGGTGAGCGGGACGTACAATGAGCAGTTCTTC. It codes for CASSPGQGVSGTYNEQFF.

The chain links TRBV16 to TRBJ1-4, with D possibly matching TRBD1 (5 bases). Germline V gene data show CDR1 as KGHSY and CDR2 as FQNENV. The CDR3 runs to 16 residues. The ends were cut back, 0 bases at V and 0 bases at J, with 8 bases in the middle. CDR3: CASSQSGDSTNEKLFF. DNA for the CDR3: TGTGCCAGCAGCCAATCAGGGGACTCAACTAATGAAAAACTGTTTTTT.

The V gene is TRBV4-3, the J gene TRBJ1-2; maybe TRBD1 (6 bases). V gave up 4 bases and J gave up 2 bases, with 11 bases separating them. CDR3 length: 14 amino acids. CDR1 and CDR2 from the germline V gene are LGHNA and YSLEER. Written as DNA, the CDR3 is TGCGCCAGCAGCCTTACCGGGACAAACTATGGCTACACCTTC. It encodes CASSLTGTNYGYTF.

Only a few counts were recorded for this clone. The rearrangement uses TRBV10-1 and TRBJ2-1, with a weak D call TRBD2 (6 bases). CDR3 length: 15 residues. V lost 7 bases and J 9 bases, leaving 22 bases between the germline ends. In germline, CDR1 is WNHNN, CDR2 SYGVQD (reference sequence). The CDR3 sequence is CASNGGGGGKGEQFF. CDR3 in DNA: TGCGCCAGCAACGGAGGCGGCGGAGGGAAGGGTGAGCAGTTCTTC.

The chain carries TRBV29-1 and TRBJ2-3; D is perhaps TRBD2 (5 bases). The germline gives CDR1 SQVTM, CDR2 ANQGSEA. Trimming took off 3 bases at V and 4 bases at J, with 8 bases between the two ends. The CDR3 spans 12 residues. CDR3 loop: CSVEEAPDTQYF. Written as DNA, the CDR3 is TGCAGCGTTGAGGAGGCCCCAGATACGCAGTATTTT.

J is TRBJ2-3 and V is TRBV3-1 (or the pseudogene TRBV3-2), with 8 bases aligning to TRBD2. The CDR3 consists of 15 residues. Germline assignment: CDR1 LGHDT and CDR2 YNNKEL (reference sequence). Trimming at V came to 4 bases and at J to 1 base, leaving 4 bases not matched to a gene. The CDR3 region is CASSPGLARTDTQYF. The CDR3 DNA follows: TGTGCCAGCAGCCCCGGACTAGCCCGCACAGATACGCAGTATTTT.

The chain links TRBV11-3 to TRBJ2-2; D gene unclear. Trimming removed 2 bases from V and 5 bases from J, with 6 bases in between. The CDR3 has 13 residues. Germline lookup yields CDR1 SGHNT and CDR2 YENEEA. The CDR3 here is CASSLLVTGELFF. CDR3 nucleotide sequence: TGTGCCAGCAGCTTACTAGTTACCGGGGAGCTGTTTTTT.

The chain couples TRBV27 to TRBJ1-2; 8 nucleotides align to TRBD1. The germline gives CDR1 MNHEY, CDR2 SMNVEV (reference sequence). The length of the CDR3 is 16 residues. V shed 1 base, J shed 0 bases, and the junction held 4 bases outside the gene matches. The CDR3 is CASSLFGQGANYGYTF. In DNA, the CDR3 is TGTGCCAGCAGTTTATTTGGACAGGGAGCTAACTATGGCTACACCTTC.

The CDR3 spells CASSSLSGGAVEETQYF. CDR3 bases: TGTGCCAGCAGCTCTTTGAGCGGGGGGGCCGTCGAGGAGACCCAGTACTTC. This chain uses TRBV7-9 with TRBJ2-5, with TRBD2 matching over 10 bases. V gave up 4 bases and J gave up 5 bases; unmatched junction bases: 13. CDR3 length equals 17 residues. The germline V gene has CDR1 SEHNR and CDR2 FQNEAQ (reference sequence).

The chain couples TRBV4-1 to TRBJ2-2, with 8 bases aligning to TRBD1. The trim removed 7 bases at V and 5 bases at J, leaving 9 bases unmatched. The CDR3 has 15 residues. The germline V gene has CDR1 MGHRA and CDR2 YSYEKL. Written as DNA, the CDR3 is TGCGCCAGCACCTCGGACAGGGTCAGAACCGGGGAGCTGTTTTTT. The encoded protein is CASTSDRVRTGELFF.

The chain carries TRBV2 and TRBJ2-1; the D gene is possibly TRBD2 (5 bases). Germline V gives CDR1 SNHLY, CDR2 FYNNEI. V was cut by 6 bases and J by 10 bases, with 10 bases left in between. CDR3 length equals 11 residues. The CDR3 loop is CASSFLAEQFF. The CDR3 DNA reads TGTGCCAGCAGCTTTTTAGCGGAGCAGTTCTTC.

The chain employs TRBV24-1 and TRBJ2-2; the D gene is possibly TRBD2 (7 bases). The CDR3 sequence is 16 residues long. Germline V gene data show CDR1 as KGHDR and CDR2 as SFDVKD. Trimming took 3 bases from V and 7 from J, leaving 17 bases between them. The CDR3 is CATSDGGAGRDGELFF. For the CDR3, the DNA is TGTGCCACCAGTGATGGGGGGGCTGGGAGAGACGGGGAGCTGTTTTTT.

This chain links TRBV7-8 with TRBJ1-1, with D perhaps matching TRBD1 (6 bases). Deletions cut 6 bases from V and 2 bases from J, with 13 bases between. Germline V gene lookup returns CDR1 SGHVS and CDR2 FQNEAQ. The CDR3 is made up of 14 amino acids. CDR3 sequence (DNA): TGTGCCAGCAGGCCCCGGACAGCAAACACTGAAGCTTTCTTT. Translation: CASRPRTANTEAFF.

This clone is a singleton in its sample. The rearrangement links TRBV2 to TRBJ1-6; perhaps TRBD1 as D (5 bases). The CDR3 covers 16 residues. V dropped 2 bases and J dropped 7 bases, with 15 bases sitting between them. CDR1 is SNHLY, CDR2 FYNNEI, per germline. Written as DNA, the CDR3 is TGTGCCAGCAGTGAAAGGGGCCCGTTCTCAAATTCACCCCTCCACTTT. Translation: CASSERGPFSNSPLHF.

In DNA, the CDR3 is TGTGCCAGCAGCTTGGTAGGGGCTGGGTACGAGCAGTACTTC. This sequence encodes CASSLVGAGYEQYF. The rearrangement links TRBV5-6 to TRBJ2-7; D might be TRBD1 (5 bases). This CDR3 is 14 amino acids long. Germline values: CDR1 SGHDT, CDR2 YYEEEE. V gave up 0 bases and J gave up 4 bases, with 11 bases separating them.

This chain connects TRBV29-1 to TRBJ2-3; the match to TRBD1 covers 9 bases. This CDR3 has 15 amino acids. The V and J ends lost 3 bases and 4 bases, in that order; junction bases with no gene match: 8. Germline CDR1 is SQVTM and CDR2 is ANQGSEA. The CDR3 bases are TGCAGCGTTGACGGGACAGGGCGGGGTGCAGATACGCAGTATTTT. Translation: CSVDGTGRGADTQYF.